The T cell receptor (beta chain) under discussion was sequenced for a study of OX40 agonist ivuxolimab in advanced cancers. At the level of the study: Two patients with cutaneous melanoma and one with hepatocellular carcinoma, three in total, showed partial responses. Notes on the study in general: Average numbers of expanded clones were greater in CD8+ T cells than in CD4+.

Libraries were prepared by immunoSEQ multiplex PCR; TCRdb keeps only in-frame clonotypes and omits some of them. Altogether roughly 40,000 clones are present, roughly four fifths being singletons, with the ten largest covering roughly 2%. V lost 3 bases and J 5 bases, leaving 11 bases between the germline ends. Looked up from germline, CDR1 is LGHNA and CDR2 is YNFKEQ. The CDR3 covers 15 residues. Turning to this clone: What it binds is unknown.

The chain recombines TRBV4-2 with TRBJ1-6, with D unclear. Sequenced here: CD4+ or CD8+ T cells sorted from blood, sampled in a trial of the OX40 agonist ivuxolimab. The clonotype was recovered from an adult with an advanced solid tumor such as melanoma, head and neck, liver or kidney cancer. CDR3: CASSQSWADNSPLHF. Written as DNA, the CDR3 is TGTGCCAGCAGCCAGTCTTGGGCGGATAATTCACCCCTCCACTTT.